This T cell receptor beta chain appears in the sequencing data of a study of CD8 T cells in Susac syndrome. Overall study context: Treatment at blood withdrawal was none, corticosteroids, or intravenous immunoglobulin alone in Susac syndrome patients.

RNA amounts of roughly 0.45 to 1 ug underwent reverse transcription with random hexamers. TCR beta CDR3 was amplified by immunoSEQ covering 54 Vbeta and 13 Jbeta. TCRdb independently ran MiXCR on the immunoSEQ multiplex PCR reads; one entry per CDR3 protein. The repertoire holds around 150,000 distinct CDR3 sequences, approximately 94% seen once, with 0.084% in the top ten. This CDR3 comprises 16 residues. Germline V CDR1 and CDR2: LGHDT, YNNKEL (reference sequence). V lost 3 bases and J lost 2, with 13 bases in between. The sequenced material came from CD4+ T cells from PBMCs. The genes are TRBV3-1 and TRBJ1-4; D is possibly TRBD1 (5 bases). The clonotype originates from a human donor with Susac syndrome. As DNA, the CDR3 is TGTGCCAGCAGCCAGGGGACTGAGTCGACTAATGAAAAACTGTTTTTT. Residues: CASSQGTESTNEKLFF.